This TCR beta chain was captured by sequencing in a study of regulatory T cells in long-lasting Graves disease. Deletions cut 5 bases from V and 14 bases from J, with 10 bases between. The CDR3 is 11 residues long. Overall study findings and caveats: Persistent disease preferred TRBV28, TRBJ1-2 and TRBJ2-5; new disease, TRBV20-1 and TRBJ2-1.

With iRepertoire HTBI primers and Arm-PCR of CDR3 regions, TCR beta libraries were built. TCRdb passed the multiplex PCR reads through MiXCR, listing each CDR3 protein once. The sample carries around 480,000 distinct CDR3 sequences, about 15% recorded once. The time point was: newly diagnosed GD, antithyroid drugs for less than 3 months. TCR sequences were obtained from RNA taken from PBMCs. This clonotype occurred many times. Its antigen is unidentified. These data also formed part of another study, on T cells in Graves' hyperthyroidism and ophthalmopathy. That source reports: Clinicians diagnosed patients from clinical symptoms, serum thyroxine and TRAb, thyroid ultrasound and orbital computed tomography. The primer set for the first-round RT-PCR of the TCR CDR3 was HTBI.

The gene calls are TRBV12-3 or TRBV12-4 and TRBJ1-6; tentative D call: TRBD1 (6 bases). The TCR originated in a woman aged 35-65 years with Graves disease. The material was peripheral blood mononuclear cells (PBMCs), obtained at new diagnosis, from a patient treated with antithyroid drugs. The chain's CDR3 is CASSTGTSLHF. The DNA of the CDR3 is TGTGCCAGCAGTACCGGGACATCCCTCCACTTT.